This T cell receptor beta chain was observed in a study of T cells in localized non-small cell lung cancer. On this clone itself: As yet, its antigen is unknown.

The V and J ends lost 4 bases and 3 bases respectively, with 13 bases between them. The CDR3 loop spans 14 amino acids. The germline V gene encodes CDR1 SGHRS and CDR2 YFSETQ. Study-level results: A higher density of T cells in blood coincided with extended overall survival. Heterogeneity remains possible because sequencing was limited to only one tumor region. Adjacent uninvolved lung tissue had the highest T cell clonality, exceeding tumor. A median of about 60 of the top 100 tumor clones appeared in adjacent lung, which was paired and uninvolved.

Sequencing was performed with immunoSEQ multiplex PCR; in TCRdb, only in-frame clones are kept and a portion is missing. This sample yields roughly 48,000 clones, of which approximately 80% are seen a single time; around 17% belongs to the top ten. The clonotype comes from a man aged 40 to 69 with stage I squamous cell lung carcinoma. The starting material was peripheral blood, obtained before any cancer treatment. J is TRBJ1-1 and V is TRBV5-1; the D is unclear. The DNA for the CDR3 is TGCGCCAGCAGCCTGACCCCCGTCGACACTGAAGCTTTCTTT. Residues: CASSLTPVDTEAFF.